The next 20 T cell receptor beta chains were all read from a single sample in a study of tissue T cells after allogeneic stem cell transplantation. Using immunoSEQ multiplex PCR, the repertoire was profiled, and TCRdb retains in-frame clones only, with some absent. This table holds about 48,000 clones, roughly 73% found once. Sequencing used sorted cells pooled from one or two spleens. The receptor set was obtained from a pool of C57BL/6 mice in good health.

A few counts support this clone. Germline and genes here are mouse. The read ends 1 residue before the CDR3 terminus; that terminus is restored from the germline J gene. V gene TRBV15 combines with J gene TRBJ1-3; D ambiguous. The CDR3 has 12 amino acids. Trimming took off 1 base at V and 4 bases at J, with 2 bases between the two ends. Germline-derived CDR1 and CDR2 are SGHND and FRSKSL. The CDR3 sequence: CASSLGGNTLYF. CDR3 DNA, as far as it was read: TGTGCCAGCAGTTTAGGGGGAAATACGCTCTAT.

This clone appeared a single time. The gene symbols are mouse symbols. The DNA ends 1 residue before the CDR3 does, and the rest of the CDR3 is filled in from the germline J gene. The gene calls are TRBV16 and TRBJ2-2; D unresolved. Germline loops: CDR1 SGHSA, CDR2 FRNQAP. V was trimmed by 6 bases and J by 3 bases, leaving 2 bases between them. The CDR3 is 11 residues long. The part of the CDR3 DNA that was read is TGTGCAAGCAGGTACACCGGGCAGCTCTAC. It encodes CASRYTGQLY. The whole CDR3 region reads CASRYTGQLYF.

Comment on this clone: Here the gene names and germline are mouse. The missing CDR3 end, 1 residue past where the read stops, is filled in from the germline J gene. The chain is built from TRBV31 and TRBJ1-1, with D uncertain. The CDR3 contains 12 residues. Germline CDR1 GKSSPN, CDR2 SITVG. The ends were cut back, 0 bases at V and 5 bases at J, with 7 bases in the middle. The DNA read from the CDR3 is TGTGCCTGGAGTCTAGACCAAACAGAAGTCTTC. Its protein product is CAWSLDQTEVF. The entire CDR3 reads CAWSLDQTEVFF.

This clone turned up a few times. All gene names here are mouse names. Sequencing ends 1 residue short of the CDR3 end; the germline J gene provides the rest. The chain recombines TRBV13-1 with TRBJ2-7, with D tentatively TRBD2 (5 bases). Germline V gives CDR1 NSHNY, CDR2 SYGAGN. The CDR3 is 12 residues long. V gave up 4 bases and J gave up 3 bases, with 8 bases separating them. CDR3 DNA, as far as it was read: TGTGCCAGCAGTTTTGGGGTCTATGAACAGTAC. It is translated as CASSFGVYEQY. The entire CDR3 reads CASSFGVYEQYF.

A remark on this clone: The genes are named according to mouse. The read halts 1 residue ahead of the CDR3 end, with the missing end drawn from the germline J gene. The chain couples TRBV3 to TRBJ1-2; the match to TRBD1 covers 9 bases. CDR1 and CDR2 (germline): SNHLY, FYNGKV (reference sequence). The CDR3 consists of 15 residues. The V gene end was trimmed by 3 bases and the J gene end by 0 bases; junction bases not matched to a gene: 2. The CDR3 reads CASSLDRGPNSDYTF. The sequenced CDR3 bases are TGTGCCAGCAGCTTGGACAGGGGACCAAACTCCGACTACACC.

On this clone: The listed genes are named as in mouse. Partial CDR3 DNA: TGTGCCAGCAGTGATAACAGGGGGCGCGACACCTTGTAC. Protein product: CASSDNRGRDTLY. The whole CDR3 protein is CASSDNRGRDTLYF. The chain combines TRBV13-3 with TRBJ2-4, with 9 bases matching TRBD1. With the read ending 1 residue before the CDR3 end, the germline J gene is used to fill in that end. The CDR3 totals 14 residues. CDR1 is NNHDY, CDR2 SYVADS, per germline. Trimming at V came to 1 base and at J to 7 bases, leaving 4 bases not matched to a gene.

As for this clone: The listed genes are named as in mouse. The missing CDR3 end, 1 residue past where the read stops, is filled in from the germline J gene. The chain joins TRBV1 to TRBJ2-5, with 12 nucleotides matching TRBD2. The CDR3 runs 15 residues. Per germline, CDR1 NSQYPW and CDR2 LRSPGD (reference sequence). Germline trimming cut 0 bases from V and 5 bases from J; bases unmatched to any gene: 0. The part of the CDR3 DNA that was read is TGCACCTGCAGTGCAGAGGGACTGGGGGGAGACACCCAGTAC. Its protein product is CTCSAEGLGGDTQY. From start to end, the CDR3 is CTCSAEGLGGDTQYF.

This clone was observed a handful of times. Gene names refer to mouse genes. The missing CDR3 end, 1 residue past where the read stops, is filled in from the germline J gene. V is TRBV13-2 and J is TRBJ1-6; TRBD1 matches 7 bases. TRBJ1-6 is an ORF; its function is uncertain. The CDR3 has 13 residues. The trim removed 2 bases at V and 9 bases at J, leaving 2 bases unmatched. Germline V gene data show CDR1 as NNHNN and CDR2 as SYGAGS (reference sequence). The sequenced CDR3 bases are TGTGCCAGCGGTGACAACAGGGGTTCGCCCCTCTAC. Its translation: CASGDNRGSPLY. The full-length CDR3 reads as CASGDNRGSPLYF.

Details on this clone: Any gene name here is a mouse gene name. Read coverage stops 1 residue before the CDR3 terminus; the germline J gene supplies the remainder. V usage is TRBV1 and J usage is TRBJ1-1; tentatively, D is TRBD1 (6 bases). The CDR3 runs to 12 residues. V lost 4 bases, J lost 4 bases, and 7 bases lay in between. Germline values: CDR1 NSQYPW, CDR2 LRSPGD (reference sequence). The CDR3 here is CTCSVQGTEVFF. CDR3 DNA (partial): TGCACCTGCAGTGTACAGGGCACAGAAGTCTTC.

Turning to this clone: Gene names are mouse gene names. From the germline J gene comes the end of the CDR3, since the read stops 1 residue before it. The gene calls are TRBV14 and TRBJ2-5, with 10 bases that match TRBD2. The V gene end was trimmed by 2 bases and the J gene end by 2 bases; junction bases not matched to a gene: 2. CDR3 length equals 15 residues. Germline CDR1 reads SGHDT; CDR2 reads FRDEAV. CDR3: CASSFDWGAQDTQYF. The CDR3 bases that were read are TGTGCCAGCAGTTTTGACTGGGGGGCCCAAGACACCCAGTAC.

Concerning this clone: The genes and germline here are from mouse. The sequenced fragment ends 1 residue before the CDR3 boundary, so the rest is inferred from the germline J gene. The rearrangement joins TRBV26 to TRBJ1-6, with 9 bases aligning to TRBD1. TRBJ1-6 is identified as an open reading frame with a role that is uncertain. The CDR3 has 15 amino acids. The V and J ends lost 1 base and 8 bases, in that order; junction bases with no gene match: 3. CDR1 KGHPV and CDR2 FQNQEV come from the germline V gene (reference sequence). The DNA read from the CDR3 is TGTGCCAGCAGTCTGTTCCGGACAGGGGATTCGCCCCTCTAC. Translated, it gives CASSLFRTGDSPLY. The CDR3 reads in full as CASSLFRTGDSPLYF.

Worth noting for this clone: The germline and genes are mouse ones. Incomplete CDR3 DNA: TGTGCCAGCAGTTTCTGGGGGGGTGAAGACACCCAGTAC. This gives the protein CASSFWGGEDTQY. The complete CDR3 protein is CASSFWGGEDTQYF. The gene calls are TRBV15 and TRBJ2-5; TRBD2 aligns across 9 bases. The DNA ends 1 residue before the CDR3 does, and the rest of the CDR3 is filled in from the germline J gene. CDR1 is SGHND and CDR2 is FRSKSL in the germline V gene. Trimming at V came to 3 bases and at J to 4 bases, leaving 2 bases not matched to a gene. The CDR3 consists of 14 residues.

In regard to this clone: All gene names here are mouse names. The CDR3 is cut off 1 residue early in the read; its end comes from the germline J gene. The chain employs TRBV13-2 and TRBJ2-1; 7 positions match TRBD1. The CDR3 spans 13 residues. V trimming: 5 bases; J trimming: 5 bases; junction bases outside the gene matches: 4. Germline V gene lookup returns CDR1 NNHNN and CDR2 SYGAGS (reference sequence). The part of the CDR3 DNA that was read is TGTGCCAGCGGCGCCGGGACAGATGCTGAGCAGTTC. Residues: CASGAGTDAEQF. The CDR3 as a whole reads CASGAGTDAEQFF.

About this clone itself: Here the gene names and germline are mouse. The missing CDR3 end, 1 residue past where the read stops, is filled in from the germline J gene. This chain uses TRBV13-2 with TRBJ2-3; tentative D call: TRBD1 (5 bases). With 0 bases removed from V and 0 bases from J, the gap between germline ends came to 8 bases. The CDR3 length is 15 residues. CDR1 and CDR2 (germline): NNHNN, SYGAGS (reference sequence). The CDR3 protein is CASGDARGSAETLYF. The part of the CDR3 DNA that was read is TGTGCCAGCGGTGATGCAAGGGGTAGTGCAGAAACGCTGTAT.

Concerning this clone itself: Each gene name is a mouse one. The CDR3 end lies 1 residue beyond the end of the read and is filled in from the germline J gene. This sequence joins TRBV13-3 and TRBJ2-1, with TRBD2 matching over 11 bases. Germline-derived CDR1 and CDR2 are NNHDY and SYVADS. The length of the CDR3 is 14 residues. V gave up 7 bases and J gave up 4 bases; unmatched junction bases: 4. Incomplete CDR3 DNA: TGTGCCAGCGGACGGGACTGGGGGTATGCTGAGCAGTTC. Amino acids: CASGRDWGYAEQF. The entire CDR3 sequence reads CASGRDWGYAEQFF.

Of note for this clone: Mouse names are used for the genes. The sequenced fragment ends 1 residue before the CDR3 boundary, so the rest is inferred from the germline J gene. This chain joins TRBV2 and TRBJ2-7; 10 bases fit TRBD2. Per the germline V gene, CDR1 is LGHNA and CDR2 is YSYQKL. The CDR3 extends over 15 amino acids. Trimming removed 3 bases from V and 4 bases from J; junction bases left unmatched: 6. This chain's CDR3 is CASSHPTGGVYEQYF. Incomplete CDR3 DNA: TGTGCCAGCAGCCATCCAACTGGGGGGGTTTATGAACAGTAC.

To note about this clone: Mouse germline and gene names are used. The CDR3 end lies 1 residue beyond the end of the read and is filled in from the germline J gene. V and J are TRBV5 and TRBJ2-3; perhaps TRBD1 as D (6 bases). With 4 bases removed from V and 0 bases from J, the gap between germline ends came to 11 bases. This CDR3 is 15 amino acids long. Germline V lookup: CDR1 LGHNA, CDR2 YNLKQL (reference sequence). CDR3 bases read: TGTGCCAGCAGCCCACGGACAGCTAGTGCAGAAACGCTGTAT. This encodes CASSPRTASAETLY. Given in full, the CDR3 is CASSPRTASAETLYF.

Of note for this clone: Mouse germline and gene names are used. With the read ending 1 residue before the CDR3 end, the germline J gene is used to fill in that end. This chain links TRBV19 with TRBJ2-3; 11 bases line up with TRBD1. The V segment lost 4 bases and the J segment 3 bases; nucleotides outside the gene matches: 7. CDR3 length equals 16 residues. Germline lookup yields CDR1 FNHDT and CDR2 SITEND (reference sequence). CDR3 DNA, as far as it was read: TGTGCCAGCAGTTCGGGACAGGGGGTCGGGGCAGAAACGCTGTAT. Translating it yields CASSSGQGVGAETLY. The CDR3 reads in full as CASSSGQGVGAETLYF.

Comments on this clone: Gene and germline names: mouse. The CDR3 end lies 1 residue beyond the end of the read and is filled in from the germline J gene. The V gene is TRBV26, the J gene TRBJ1-3; 11 bases match TRBD1. Germline values: CDR1 KGHPV, CDR2 FQNQEV (reference sequence). The V gene end was trimmed by 7 bases and the J gene end by 2 bases; junction bases not matched to a gene: 7. The CDR3 has 16 residues. CDR3 bases read: TGTGCCAGCAAACCCTTGGGACAGGGGGCTGGAAATACGCTCTAT. It is translated as CASKPLGQGAGNTLY. The full CDR3 protein reads CASKPLGQGAGNTLYF.

In the case of this clone: Gene names and germline refer to mouse. The read ends 1 residue before the CDR3 terminus; that terminus is restored from the germline J gene. The sample carries other DNA sequences with the same CDR3. V gene TRBV16 combines with J gene TRBJ2-7, with D unresolved. V lost 5 bases, J lost 0 bases, and 5 bases lay in between. The length of the CDR3 is 12 residues. The germline V gene has CDR1 SGHSA and CDR2 FRNQAP. The CDR3 protein is CASSLSSYEQYF. The sequenced CDR3 bases are TGTGCAAGCAGCCTGAGCTCCTATGAACAGTAC.